This T cell receptor (beta chain) was recorded in a study of graft-versus-host responses after intestinal transplantation. As concerns this clone: What it binds is unknown.

Using immunoSEQ multiplex PCR, the repertoire was profiled, and TCRdb retains in-frame clones only, with some absent. Among approximately 90,000 clones listed, around 90% were seen once. Trimming took off 0 bases at V and 1 base at J, with 14 bases between the two ends. In germline, CDR1 is LGHNT, CDR2 FRNRAP. The CDR3 has 17 residues. The sequenced sample was unstimulated CD8+ T cells sorted from spleen or lymph node cells, obtained before transplant. The V gene is TRBV12-5, the J gene TRBJ2-3, with D possibly matching TRBD1 (7 bases). The source is a human donor who was the organ donor for an intestinal transplant. CDR3 nucleotide sequence: TGTGCTAGTGGTTTGGTACGACAGGGAGGAGGCACAGATACGCAGTATTTT. It specifies CASGLVRQGGGTDTQYF.